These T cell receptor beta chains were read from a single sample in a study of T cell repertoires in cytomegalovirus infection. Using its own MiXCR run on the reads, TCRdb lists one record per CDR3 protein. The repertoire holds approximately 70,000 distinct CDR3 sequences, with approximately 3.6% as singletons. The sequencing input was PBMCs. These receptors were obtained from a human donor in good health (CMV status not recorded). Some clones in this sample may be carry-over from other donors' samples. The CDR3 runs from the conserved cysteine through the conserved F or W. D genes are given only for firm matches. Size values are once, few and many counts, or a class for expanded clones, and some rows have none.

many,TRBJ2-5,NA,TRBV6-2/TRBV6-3,CASSLSIGETQYF,TGTGCCAGCAGCCTCAGCATCGGGGAGACCCAGTACTTC
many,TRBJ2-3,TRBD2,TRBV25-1,CASSTTSGASTDTQYF,TGTGCCAGCAGTACTACTAGCGGCGCAAGCACAGATACGCAGTATTTT
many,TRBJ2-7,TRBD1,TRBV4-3,CASSRGQDLAYEQYF,TGCGCCAGCAGCCGGGGACAGGATCTCGCCTACGAGCAGTACTTC
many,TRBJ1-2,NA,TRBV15,CATSRDLAGGIGGYTF,TGTGCCACCAGCAGAGATCTCGCCGGGGGGATCGGTGGCTACACCTTC
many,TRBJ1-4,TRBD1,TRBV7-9,CASSLTRGPVEKLFF,TGTGCCAGCAGCTTGACCAGGGGGCCGGTTGAAAAACTGTTTTTT
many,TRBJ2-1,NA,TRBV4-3,CASSQEAGREQFF,TGCGCCAGCAGCCAAGAGGCGGGCCGGGAGCAGTTCTTC
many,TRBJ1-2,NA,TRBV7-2,CASSLTLGGYTF,TGTGCCAGCAGCTTGACCTTGGGGGGCTACACCTTC
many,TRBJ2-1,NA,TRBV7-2,CASSPDWSSYNEQFF,TGTGCCAGCAGCCCAGACTGGAGCTCCTACAATGAGCAGTTCTTC
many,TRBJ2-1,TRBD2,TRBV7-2,CASMTSGGLNEQFF,TGTGCCAGCATGACTAGCGGGGGGCTCAATGAGCAGTTCTTC
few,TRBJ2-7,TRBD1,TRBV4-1,CASSQYPAGTGAYEQYF,TGCGCCAGCAGCCAATATCCTGCCGGGACAGGGGCTTACGAGCAGTACTTC
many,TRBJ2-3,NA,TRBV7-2,CASSRQRPSTDTQYF,TGTGCCAGCAGCCGTCAACGGCCCAGCACAGATACGCAGTATTTT
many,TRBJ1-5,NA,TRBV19,CASSIEHGRGNQPQHF,TGTGCCAGTAGTATCGAACATGGTCGCGGCAATCAGCCCCAGCATTTT
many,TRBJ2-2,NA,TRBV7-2,CASSLQMTGELFF,TGTGCCAGCAGCTTACAGATGACCGGGGAGCTGTTTTTT
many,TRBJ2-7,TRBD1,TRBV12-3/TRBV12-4,CASTDRSSYEQYF,TGTGCCAGCACGGACAGGAGCTCCTACGAGCAGTACTTC
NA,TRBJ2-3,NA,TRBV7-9,CASSFKGDTQYF,TGTGCCAGCAGCTTTAAGGGAGATACGCAGTATTTT
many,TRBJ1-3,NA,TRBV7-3,CASSPGGPGNTIYF,TGTGCCAGCAGCCCCGGAGGTCCTGGAAACACCATATATTTT
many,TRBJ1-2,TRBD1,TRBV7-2,CASRKTRGRNGYTF,TGTGCCAGCAGAAAGACGAGGGGGCGAAATGGCTACACCTTC
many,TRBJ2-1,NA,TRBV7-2,CASSSTSLGEQFF,TGTGCCAGCAGCTCGACTAGTCTGGGTGAGCAGTTCTTC
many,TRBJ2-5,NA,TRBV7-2,CASSFSQGETQYF,TGTGCCAGCAGCTTTAGTCAGGGAGAGACCCAGTACTTC
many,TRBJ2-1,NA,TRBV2,CASKEGFPNEQFF,TGTGCCAGCAAGGAGGGATTCCCCAATGAGCAGTTCTTC
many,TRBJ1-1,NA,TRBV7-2,CASSIGGMNTEAFF,TGTGCCAGCAGTATCGGGGGAATGAACACTGAAGCTTTCTTT
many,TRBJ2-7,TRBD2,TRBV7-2,CASSPGRGVLYEQYF,TGTGCCAGCAGCCCCGGACGGGGGGTTTTATACGAGCAGTACTTC
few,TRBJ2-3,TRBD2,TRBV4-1,CASSQVTSGADTQYF,TGCGCCAGCAGCCAAGTGACTAGCGGGGCAGATACGCAGTATTTT
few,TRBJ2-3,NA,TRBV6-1,CASGTGRGGTDTQYF,TGTGCCAGCGGAACAGGGAGGGGTGGCACAGATACGCAGTATTTT
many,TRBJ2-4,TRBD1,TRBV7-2,CASSDSTGANIQYF,TGTGCCAGCAGCGACTCCACAGGGGCCAACATTCAGTACTTC
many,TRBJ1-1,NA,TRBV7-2,CASSSYRTNTEAFF,TGTGCCAGCAGCAGTTACAGGACAAACACTGAAGCTTTCTTT
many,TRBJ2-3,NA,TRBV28,CASSFYPGVTDTQYF,TGTGCCAGCAGTTTCTATCCGGGAGTAACAGATACGCAGTATTTT
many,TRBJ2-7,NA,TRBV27,CASSFGGSPAPYEQYF,TGTGCCAGCAGTTTCGGAGGCAGCCCGGCCCCCTACGAGCAGTACTTC
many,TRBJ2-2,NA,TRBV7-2,CASSLVGSHGGELFF,TGTGCCAGCAGCTTAGTAGGGTCACACGGCGGGGAGCTGTTTTTT
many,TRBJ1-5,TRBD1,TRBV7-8,CASSHGTGMSNQPQHF,TGTGCCAGCAGCCACGGGACAGGGATGAGCAATCAGCCCCAGCATTTT
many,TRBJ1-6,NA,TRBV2,CASKDENSPLHF,TGTGCCAGCAAGGACGAGAATTCACCCCTCCACTTT
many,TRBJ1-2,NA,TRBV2,CASSVRTNYGYTF,TGTGCCAGCAGTGTTAGGACTAACTATGGCTACACCTTC
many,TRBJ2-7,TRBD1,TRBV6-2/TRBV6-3,CASSSAPGGRGEQYF,TGTGCCAGCAGTTCCGCCCCAGGGGGCAGGGGCGAGCAGTACTTC
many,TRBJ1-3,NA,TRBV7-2,CASSLKKAGNTIYF,TGTGCCAGCAGCCTCAAAAAGGCTGGAAACACCATATATTTT
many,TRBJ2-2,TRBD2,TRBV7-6,CASSLASGATGELFF,TGTGCCAGCAGCTTAGCGAGCGGGGCCACCGGGGAGCTGTTTTTT
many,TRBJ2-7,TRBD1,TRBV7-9,CASTAEGGGSYEQYF,TGTGCCAGCACCGCGGAAGGGGGCGGCTCCTACGAGCAGTACTTC
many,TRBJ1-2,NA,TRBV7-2,CASSRWAVGGYTF,TGTGCCAGCAGCCGGTGGGCGGTGGGCGGCTACACCTTC
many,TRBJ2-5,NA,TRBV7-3,CASSLNRGETQYF,TGTGCCAGCAGCTTAAACCGAGGAGAGACCCAGTACTTC
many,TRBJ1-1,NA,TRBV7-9,CASSILGGGPNTEAFF,TGTGCCAGCAGCATCCTAGGTGGAGGCCCGAACACTGAAGCTTTCTTT
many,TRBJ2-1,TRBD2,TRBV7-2,CASSLAISGRAGEQFF,TGTGCCAGCAGCTTAGCGATTAGCGGGAGGGCGGGTGAGCAGTTCTTC
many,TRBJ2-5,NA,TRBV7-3,CASSLQGAGASETQYF,TGTGCCAGCAGCCTTCAGGGGGCGGGGGCAAGTGAGACCCAGTACTTC
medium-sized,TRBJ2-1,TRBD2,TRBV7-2,CASSFIAGGAYNEQFF,TGTGCCAGCAGCTTCATAGCGGGAGGCGCCTACAATGAGCAGTTCTTC
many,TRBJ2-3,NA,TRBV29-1,CSVEAGADTQYF,TGCAGCGTTGAGGCCGGGGCAGATACGCAGTATTTT
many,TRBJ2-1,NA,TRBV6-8,CASSPQPSSNNEQFF,TGTGCCAGCAGTCCACAGCCATCTAGCAACAATGAGCAGTTCTTC
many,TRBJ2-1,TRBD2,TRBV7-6,CASSSNLLAGHYNEQFF,TGTGCCAGCAGCTCCAACCTACTAGCGGGTCACTACAATGAGCAGTTCTTC